The 20 T cell receptor beta chains presented below share a single source sample, sequenced in a study of neurological immune-mediated disorders. TCRdb passed the 5' RACE reads through MiXCR, listing each CDR3 protein once. The data hold about 58,000 distinct CDR3 sequences, with 3% to 4.5% observed a single time. Sequenced material: PBMCs. The receptor source for this set is a man aged 30-40 years with multiple sclerosis.

This clonotype occurred many times. The chain recombines TRBV18 with TRBJ2-7; 12 bases line up with TRBD1. Germline V gene lookup returns CDR1 KGHSH and CDR2 LQKENI. V shed 8 bases, J shed 7 bases, and the junction held 12 bases outside the gene matches. The CDR3 is 15 amino acids. The CDR3 region has the DNA TGTGCCAGCAAACCCCCGGGACAGGGGGCGAATGAGCAGTACTTC. Its protein product is CASKPPGQGANEQYF.

This clonotype occurred many times. The CDR3 sequence is CASSPQGKGGYTF. In DNA form, the CDR3 reads TGTGCCAGCAGCCCACAGGGGAAAGGTGGCTACACCTTC. V and J are TRBV6-5 and TRBJ1-2; 7 bases align to TRBD1. V was clipped by 6 bases and J by 7 bases; unmatched bases: 8. The CDR3 totals 13 residues. Germline loops: CDR1 MNHEY, CDR2 SVGAGI.

In this sample, this clonotype turned up many times. The chain employs TRBV12-3 or TRBV12-4 and TRBJ1-1; D uncertain. The V and J ends lost 4 bases and 6 bases respectively, with 6 bases between them. The CDR3 totals 11 residues. CDR3 sequence (DNA): TGTGCCAGCAGTTCATACCCTGAAGCTTTCTTT. Encoded protein: CASSSYPEAFF.

This clonotype was detected ten times or more. The V call is TRBV2, the J call TRBJ2-3; D ambiguous. This CDR3 region has 13 residues. V shed 10 bases and J shed 3 bases, with 14 bases lying between them. Germline CDR1 is SNHLY and CDR2 is FYNNEI. CDR3 nucleotide sequence: TGTGCCATCCGGAACAGAGCGACAGATACGCAGTATTTT. It yields the protein CAIRNRATDTQYF.

This clonotype was seen many times. This chain uses TRBV4-1 with TRBJ2-5; possible D gene TRBD1, 5 bases. In germline, CDR1 is MGHRA, CDR2 YSYEKL. The CDR3 totals 14 residues. Between the trimmed V and J ends, which lost 6 bases and 4 bases, there was a span of 15 bases. CDR3 bases: TGCGCCAGCAGTTTCAGGGTTAGGTTAGAGACCCAGTACTTC. Translation: CASSFRVRLETQYF.

This clonotype was counted at least ten times. This sequence joins TRBV29-1 and TRBJ1-4, with 11 bases aligning to TRBD1. Germline CDR1 reads SQVTM; CDR2 reads ANQGSEA. V lost 5 bases to trimming and J lost 8 bases; unmatched junction nucleotides: 7. CDR3 length: 14 amino acids. This CDR3 reads CSVRPGTGGEKLFF. The DNA for the CDR3 is TGCAGCGTTAGACCCGGGACAGGGGGAGAAAAACTGTTTTTT.

This clonotype was counted ten times or more. V usage is TRBV28 and J usage is TRBJ2-3, with TRBD2 matching 7 bases. Germline V gene sequence: CDR1 MDHEN, CDR2 SYDVKM. The CDR3 has 16 amino acids. The J segment lost 1 base and the V segment lost 7 bases, leaving 11 bases of the junction unmatched. The CDR3 is CASTRLAVIGTDTQYF. The CDR3 DNA follows: TGTGCCAGCACCCGGCTAGCGGTGATTGGCACAGATACGCAGTATTTT.

Comment on this clonotype: Just one base apart from a much larger clone, this may be a read error. The rearrangement uses TRBV5-1 and TRBJ1-4; 7 bases align to TRBD1. The germline CDR1 and CDR2 sequences are SGHRS and YFSETQ. The CDR3 sequence is 16 residues long. CDR3 DNA sequence: TGCGCCAGCAGCTTGGGATCCGGGACAGATAATGACAAACTGTTTTTT. As protein: CASSLGSGTDNDKLFF. Full variable domain (outside the CDR3, taken from reference TRBV5-1 and TRBJ1-4): KAGVTQTPRYLIKTRGQQVTLSCSPISGHRSVSWYQQTPGQGLQFLFEYFSETQRNKGNFPGRFSGRQFSNSRSEMNVSTLELGDSALYLCASSLGSGTDNDKLFFGSGTQLSVL.

This clonotype has ten or more counts. The chain employs TRBV3-1 and TRBJ2-1; the D gene is possibly TRBD1 (5 bases). V gave up 4 bases and J gave up 6 bases, with 16 bases separating them. CDR1 is LGHDT, CDR2 YNNKEL, per germline (reference sequence). CDR3 length: 15 amino acids. The CDR3 DNA follows: TGTGCCAGCAGCCCCCAACCTGGGGCCAGCAATGAGCAGTTCTTC. This codes for CASSPQPGASNEQFF.

This clonotype showed up many times. This sequence joins TRBV27 and TRBJ1-1, with D possibly being TRBD1 (5 bases). The CDR3 is 15 residues long. Germline CDR1 MNHEY, CDR2 SMNVEV (reference sequence). Trimming pared 5 bases from V and 2 bases from J, leaving 15 bases between. This CDR3 is CASSPRTGSNTEAFF. CDR3 in DNA: TGTGCCAGCAGTCCTAGAACAGGAAGCAACACTGAAGCTTTCTTT.

Many counts were recorded for this clonotype. The chain links TRBV7-2 to TRBJ2-7; perhaps TRBD1 as D (5 bases). Germline CDR1 SGHTA, CDR2 FQGNSA. This CDR3 region has 14 residues. The ends were cut back, 1 base at V and 6 bases at J, with 13 bases in the middle. The CDR3 bases are TGTGCCAGCAGCTTAGAAGATCAGGGTAGCGAGCAGTACTTC. Its protein is CASSLEDQGSEQYF.

This clonotype showed up many times. The gene calls are TRBV20-1 and TRBJ2-1, with D possibly being TRBD1 (6 bases). V gave up 6 bases and J gave up 4 bases, with 16 bases separating them. Per the germline V gene, CDR1 is DFQATT and CDR2 is SNEGSKA (reference sequence). The CDR3 runs to 14 residues. CDR3 region: CSAQDREAYNEQFF. As DNA, the CDR3 is TGCAGTGCCCAGGACAGAGAAGCATACAATGAGCAGTTCTTC.

This clonotype has at least ten counts. The chain links TRBV20-1 to TRBJ1-5; TRBD1 is a possible D gene (5 bases). Germline-derived CDR1 and CDR2 are DFQATT and SNEGSKA (reference sequence). V was trimmed by 0 bases and J by 7 bases, leaving 16 bases between them. The CDR3 consists of 15 residues. The CDR3 coding sequence is TGCAGTGCTAGAGAGTGGCAGGGAGGATTGCAGCCCCAGCATTTT. Translated: CSAREWQGGLQPQHF.

This clonotype appeared many times. The chain combines TRBV27 with TRBJ2-1, with TRBD1 matching 12 bases. V shed 3 bases and J 5 bases; nucleotides not matched to a gene: 2. In germline, CDR1 is MNHEY, CDR2 SMNVEV (reference sequence). The CDR3 is made up of 15 amino acids. The CDR3 reads CASSFGTGGNNEQFF. Here the CDR3 DNA reads TGTGCCAGCAGTTTCGGGACAGGGGGCAACAATGAGCAGTTCTTC.

There are a few counts of this clonotype. The chain links TRBV5-1 to TRBJ2-3; D not resolved. The V gene lost 0 bases and the J gene lost 5 bases, with 10 bases spanning the gap. The CDR3 covers 14 residues. CDR1 and CDR2 (germline): SGHRS, YFSETQ. The CDR3 DNA reads as TGCGCCAGCAGCTTGGGACTTCTTCAAGATACGCAGTATTTT. This sequence encodes CASSLGLLQDTQYF.

This clonotype showed up just a few times. The junction and the germline gene differ at one end; a read error may be behind it. This chain links TRBV7-9 with TRBJ1-5, with D unresolved. The germline gives CDR1 SEHNR, CDR2 FQNEAQ (reference sequence). There are 13 residues in the CDR3. CDR3 DNA sequence: TGTGCCAGCAGCTCCGGGATGAGTCAGCCCCAGAATTTT. Its translation: CASSSGMSQPQNF. The variable domain in full, completed from reference TRBV7-9 and TRBJ1-5, reads DTGVSQNPRHKITKRGQNVTFRCDPISEHNRLYWYRQTLGQGPEFLTYFQNEAQLEKSRLLSDRFSAERPKGSFSTLEIQRTEQGDSAMYLCASSSGMSQPQNFGDGTRLSIL.

This clonotype was seen at least ten times. J is TRBJ2-1 and V is TRBV9, with D tentatively TRBD2 (7 bases). The V and J ends lost 3 bases and 3 bases respectively, with 16 bases between them. From germline, CDR1 is SGDLS and CDR2 YYNGEE. CDR3 length: 16 amino acids. Here the CDR3 DNA reads TGTGCCAGCAGCGAAGGGGGGGACGCGCTCTACAATGAGCAGTTCTTC. The encoded protein is CASSEGGDALYNEQFF.

This clonotype was counted at least ten times. The gene calls are TRBV5-1 and TRBJ2-1; the D call may be TRBD1 or TRBD2 (5 bases each). V lost 7 bases and J 5 bases, leaving 13 bases between the germline ends. Germline V gives CDR1 SGHRS, CDR2 YFSETQ. The CDR3 runs to 13 residues. The CDR3 protein is CASGTNLNNEQFF. CDR3 in DNA: TGCGCCAGCGGGACCAACCTAAACAATGAGCAGTTCTTC.

This clonotype was detected ten times or more. The chain has TRBV15 and TRBJ2-7; TRBD1 might be the D (6 bases). V gave up 1 base and J gave up 3 bases, with 13 bases separating them. Germline loops: CDR1 LNHNV, CDR2 YYDKDF (reference sequence). The length of the CDR3 is 15 residues. Here the CDR3 reads CATSRAGTNYYEQYF. In DNA form, the CDR3 reads TGTGCCACCAGCAGAGCCGGGACAAACTACTACGAGCAGTACTTC.

This clonotype was counted at least ten times. The chain has TRBV28 and TRBJ2-1; D is perhaps TRBD1 (6 bases). V lost 6 bases and J 7 bases, leaving 19 bases between the germline ends. Germline V gene data show CDR1 as MDHEN and CDR2 as SYDVKM. There are 15 residues in the CDR3. The CDR3 bases are TGTGCCAGCAGATCGCCTACAGGGTTCAGGAATGAGCAGTTCTTC. Translating it yields CASRSPTGFRNEQFF.